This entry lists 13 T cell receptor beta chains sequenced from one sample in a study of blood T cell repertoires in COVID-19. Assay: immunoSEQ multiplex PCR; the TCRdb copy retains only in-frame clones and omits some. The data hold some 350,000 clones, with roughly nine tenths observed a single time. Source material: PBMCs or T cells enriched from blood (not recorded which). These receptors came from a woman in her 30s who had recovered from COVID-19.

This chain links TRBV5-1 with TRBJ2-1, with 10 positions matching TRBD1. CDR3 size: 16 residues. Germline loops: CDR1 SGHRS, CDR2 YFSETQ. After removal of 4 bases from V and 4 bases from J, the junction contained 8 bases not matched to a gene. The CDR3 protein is CASSEPGTGVYNEQFF. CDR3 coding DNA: TGCGCCAGCAGCGAGCCAGGGACAGGGGTTTACAATGAGCAGTTCTTC.

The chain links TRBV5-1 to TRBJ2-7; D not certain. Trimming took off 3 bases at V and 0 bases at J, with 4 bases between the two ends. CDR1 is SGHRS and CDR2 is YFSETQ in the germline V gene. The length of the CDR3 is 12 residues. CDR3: CASSSVSYEQYF. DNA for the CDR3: TGCGCCAGCAGCTCGGTCTCCTACGAGCAGTACTTC.

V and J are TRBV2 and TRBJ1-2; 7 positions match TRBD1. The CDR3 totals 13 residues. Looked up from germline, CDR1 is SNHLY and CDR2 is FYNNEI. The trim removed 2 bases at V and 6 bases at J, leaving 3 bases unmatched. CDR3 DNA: TGTGCCAGCAGTGAAAGAGGGGGCCATGGCTACACCTTC. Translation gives CASSERGGHGYTF.

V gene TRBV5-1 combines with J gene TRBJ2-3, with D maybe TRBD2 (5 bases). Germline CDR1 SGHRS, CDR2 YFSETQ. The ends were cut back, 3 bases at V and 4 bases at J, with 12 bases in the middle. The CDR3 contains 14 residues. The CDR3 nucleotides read TGCGCCAGCAGCTCGGCCCTAGCATCAGATACGCAGTATTTT. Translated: CASSSALASDTQYF.

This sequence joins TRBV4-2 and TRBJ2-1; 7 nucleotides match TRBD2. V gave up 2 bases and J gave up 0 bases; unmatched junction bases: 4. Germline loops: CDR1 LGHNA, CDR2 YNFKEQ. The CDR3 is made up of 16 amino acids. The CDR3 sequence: CASSQILAGSYNEQFF. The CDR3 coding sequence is TGTGCCAGCAGCCAAATCTTAGCGGGCTCCTACAATGAGCAGTTCTTC.

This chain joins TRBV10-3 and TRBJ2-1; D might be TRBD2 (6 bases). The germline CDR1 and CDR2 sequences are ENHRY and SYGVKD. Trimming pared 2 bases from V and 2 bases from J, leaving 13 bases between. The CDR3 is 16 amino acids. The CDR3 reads CAISEGGIRPYNEQFF. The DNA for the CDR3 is TGTGCCATCAGTGAGGGAGGGATTAGACCCTACAATGAGCAGTTCTTC.

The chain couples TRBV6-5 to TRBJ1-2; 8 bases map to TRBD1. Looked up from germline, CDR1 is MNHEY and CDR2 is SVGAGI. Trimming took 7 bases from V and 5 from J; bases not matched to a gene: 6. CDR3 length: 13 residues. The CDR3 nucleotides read TGTGCCAGCAACTTAGGACAGGGATATGGCTACACCTTC. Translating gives CASNLGQGYGYTF.

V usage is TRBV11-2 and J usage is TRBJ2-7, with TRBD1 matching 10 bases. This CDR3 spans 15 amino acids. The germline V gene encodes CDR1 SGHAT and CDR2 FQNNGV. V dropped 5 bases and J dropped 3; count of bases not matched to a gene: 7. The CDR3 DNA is TGTGCCAGCAGCCTCAGCCGGGACAGGGGCTACGAGCAGTACTTC. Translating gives CASSLSRDRGYEQYF.

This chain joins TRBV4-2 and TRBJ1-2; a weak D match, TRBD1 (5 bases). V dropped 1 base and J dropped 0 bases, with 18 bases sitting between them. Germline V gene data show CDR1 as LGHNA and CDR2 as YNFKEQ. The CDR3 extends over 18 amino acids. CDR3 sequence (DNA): TGTGCCAGCAGCCAAGTCGCCGGGGGAGGGGCTACTAACTATGGCTACACCTTC. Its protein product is CASSQVAGGGATNYGYTF.

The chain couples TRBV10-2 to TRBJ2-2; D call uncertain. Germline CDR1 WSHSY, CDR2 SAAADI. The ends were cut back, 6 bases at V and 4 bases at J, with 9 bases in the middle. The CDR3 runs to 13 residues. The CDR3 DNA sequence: TGCGCCAGCAGAAGCTCGTCCACCGGGGAGCTGTTTTTT. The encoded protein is CASRSSSTGELFF.

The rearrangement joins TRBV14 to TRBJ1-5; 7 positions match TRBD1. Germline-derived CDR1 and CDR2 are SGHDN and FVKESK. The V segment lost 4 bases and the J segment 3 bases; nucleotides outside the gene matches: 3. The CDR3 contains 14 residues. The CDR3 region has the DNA TGTGCCAGCAGCCTACAGGGGTACAATCAGCCCCAGCATTTT. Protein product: CASSLQGYNQPQHF.

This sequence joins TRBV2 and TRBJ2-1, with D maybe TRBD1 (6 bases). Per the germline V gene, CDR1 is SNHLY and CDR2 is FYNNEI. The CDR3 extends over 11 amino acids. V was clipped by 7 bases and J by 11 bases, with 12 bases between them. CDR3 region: CASNNRDKQFF. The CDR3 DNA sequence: TGTGCCAGCAACAACCGGGACAAGCAGTTCTTC.

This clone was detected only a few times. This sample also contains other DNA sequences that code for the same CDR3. In nucleotides, the CDR3 is TGTGCCAGCAGCTTAGAGAGAACCCAGTACTTC. Translation gives CASSLERTQYF. The chain joins TRBV7-9 to TRBJ2-5, with D unclear. The germline V and J ends were trimmed by 1 base and 8 bases, with 5 bases remaining between them. This CDR3 has 11 amino acids. Germline V gene lookup returns CDR1 SEHNR and CDR2 FQNEAQ (reference sequence).